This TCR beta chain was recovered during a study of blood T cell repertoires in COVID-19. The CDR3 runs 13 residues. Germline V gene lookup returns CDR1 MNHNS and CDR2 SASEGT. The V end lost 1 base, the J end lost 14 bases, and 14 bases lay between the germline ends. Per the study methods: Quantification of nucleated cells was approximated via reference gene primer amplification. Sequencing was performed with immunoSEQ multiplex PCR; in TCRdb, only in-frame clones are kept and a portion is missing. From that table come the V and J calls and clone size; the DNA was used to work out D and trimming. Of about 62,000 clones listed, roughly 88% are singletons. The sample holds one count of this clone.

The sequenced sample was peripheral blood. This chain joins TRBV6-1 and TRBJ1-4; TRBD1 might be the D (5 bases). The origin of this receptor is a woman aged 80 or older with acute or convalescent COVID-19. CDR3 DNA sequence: TGTGCCAGCAGTGAAGGGGGGGTTGGTTTGCTGTTTTTT. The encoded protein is CASSEGGVGLLFF.